The clone carrying this T cell receptor beta chain was detected a few times. What it recognizes is unknown. Healthy individuals of Caucasian origin from Russia, aged about 6 to 95, served as donors. The germline V gene encodes CDR1 SGHTA and CDR2 FQGNSA. The CDR3 runs to 18 residues. Losses at the gene ends were 3 bases for V and 6 bases for J; bases not matched to a gene: 15. A second PCR of roughly 6 to 12 cycles used a sample-barcoded 5' primer and a J-beta primer mix. A tag from a template-switch adaptor with 12 random nucleotides marked each cDNA molecule. Via MiXCR, TCRdb re-called the 5' RACE reads, giving one row per CDR3 protein. In the table there are around 1,500,000 distinct CDR3 sequences, approximately 40% of which are singletons. This specimen comes from a study of blood T cells in healthy people across ages. Study-wide results and limits: Observed TCR beta diversity per million T cells went down as age went up. This fall followed a roughly linear course with age.

The source of this sequence is a woman aged 18-30 years in good health. The rearrangement joins TRBV7-2 to TRBJ2-3; 10 bases line up with TRBD2. Input material: blood. CDR3: CASSFPASAGGSGDTQYF. CDR3 nucleotide sequence: TGTGCCAGCAGCTTTCCAGCTTCAGCGGGAGGGTCGGGTGATACGCAGTATTTT.